The clone carrying this TCR beta chain has only a few counts. Its specificity is unknown. Germline V gene lookup returns CDR1 DFQATT and CDR2 SNEGSKA (reference sequence). This CDR3 comprises 11 residues. V shed 6 bases and J shed 4 bases, with 8 bases lying between them. The data were taken from a study of cytomegalovirus exposure and HLA in healthy donors. Study observations and caveats: Across all donors, roughly uniform sequencing depth was an assumption of the presence/absence analyses. When analyzed later, a missense DCLRE1C variant was found to be linked to TCR beta V- and J-gene trimming. Likely technical artifact: a cluster of highly shared sequence variants. The classifier reportedly diagnosed cytomegalovirus status with high specificity and sensitivity.

Primers: 60 Vbeta forward and 13 Jbeta reverse. The table came from immunoSEQ multiplex PCR; TCRdb's copy has only in-frame clones and leaves some out. The sample consists of some 180,000 clones, roughly 9.4% of them appearing once. The chain carries TRBV20-1 and TRBJ2-3; D gene unclear. Sequencing used PBMCs. The sequence derives from a woman in her twenties or thirties in good health and CMV-seropositive. CDR3 sequence reads: CSASPSDTQYF. Here the CDR3 DNA reads TGCAGTGCCTCCCCGTCAGATACGCAGTATTTT.